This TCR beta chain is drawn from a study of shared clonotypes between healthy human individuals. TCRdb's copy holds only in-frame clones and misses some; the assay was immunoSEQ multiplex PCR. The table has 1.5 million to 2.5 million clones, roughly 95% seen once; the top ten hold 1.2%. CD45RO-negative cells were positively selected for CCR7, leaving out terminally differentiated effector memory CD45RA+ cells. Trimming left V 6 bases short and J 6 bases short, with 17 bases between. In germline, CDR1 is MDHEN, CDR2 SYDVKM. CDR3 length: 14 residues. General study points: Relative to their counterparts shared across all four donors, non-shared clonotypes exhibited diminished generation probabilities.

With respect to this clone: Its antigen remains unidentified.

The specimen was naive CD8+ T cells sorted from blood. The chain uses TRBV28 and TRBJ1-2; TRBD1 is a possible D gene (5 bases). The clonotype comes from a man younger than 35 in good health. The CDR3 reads CASSQNSGINGYTF. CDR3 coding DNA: TGTGCCAGCAGCCAGAATTCAGGGATCAATGGCTACACCTTC.